This TCR beta chain was obtained from a study of blood T cell repertoires in COVID-19. The protocol was immunoSEQ multiplex PCR, while the TCRdb copy is restricted to in-frame clones and leaves out a portion. The table shows about 310,000 clones, with about 88% occurring only once. The CDR3 runs 16 residues. The germline gives CDR1 LNHNV, CDR2 YYDKDF (reference sequence). The ends lost 2 bases at V and 4 bases at J; junction bases unmatched: 6. Recovery among Cohort 3 donors was established by two negative PCRs, clearance, or symptom resolution. The chain recombines TRBV15 with TRBJ2-2; 8 bases map to TRBD2. The source is a woman in her thirties or forties who had recovered from COVID-19. The sequenced material came from PBMCs or T cells enriched from blood (not recorded which). The CDR3 spells CATSRSGTRVTGELFF. DNA for the CDR3: TGTGCCACCAGCAGATCTGGGACTAGAGTCACCGGGGAGCTGTTTTTT.